This T cell receptor beta chain was sequenced during a study of blood T cell repertoires in COVID-19. Study-level background: The United States, Italy and Spain supplied acute and convalescent COVID-19 samples. PBMCs, B-cell-depleted T cells, or T cells were the source of the cDNA or gDNA that made up the material.

The authors' processing: Reference gene primer amplification yielded estimated nucleated cell counts. The repertoire was sequenced with immunoSEQ multiplex PCR; TCRdb's copy has only in-frame clones and lacks some. That table is the source of V, J and clone size, and D and trimming were worked out from the DNA. The sample has approximately 130,000 clones; around 89% are singletons. CDR3 length: 14 residues. Germline CDR1 reads SGHRS; CDR2 reads YFSETQ. V dropped 5 bases and J dropped 8 bases, with 19 bases sitting between them. The sample consisted of peripheral blood. The receptor was isolated from a human donor in a cohort sampled during active COVID-19. The chain has TRBV5-1 and TRBJ1-2; tentative D call: TRBD1 (5 bases). The CDR3 spells CASREWDSRPGYTF. The DNA of the CDR3 is TGCGCCAGCAGGGAATGGGACTCACGACCCGGCTACACCTTC.